This T cell receptor (beta chain) is drawn from a study of cytomegalovirus exposure and HLA in healthy donors. Whole-study findings and limits: Reported results showed that the classifier diagnosed cytomegalovirus status with high specificity and sensitivity.

Note on this clone: The antigen is undetermined. One junction end disagrees with the germline gene, perhaps due to a read error.

PCR amplification relied on 60 Vbeta primers (plus 13 Jbeta primers). Assay used: immunoSEQ multiplex PCR; TCRdb lists only in-frame clones, some missing. The data contain roughly 300,000 clones, around 86% of them singletons. Germline values: CDR1 SEHNR, CDR2 FQNEAQ (reference sequence). The CDR3 loop spans 14 amino acids. The TCR sequence derives from a man aged 40-49 years in good health and CMV-seropositive. The sequenced sample was PBMCs. The gene calls are TRBV7-9 and TRBJ2-7; unclear D gene. CDR3 bases: TGTTCCAGCAGCCGCGTCGCAAGCTCCTACGAGCAGTACTTC. This gives the protein CSSSRVASSYEQYF.